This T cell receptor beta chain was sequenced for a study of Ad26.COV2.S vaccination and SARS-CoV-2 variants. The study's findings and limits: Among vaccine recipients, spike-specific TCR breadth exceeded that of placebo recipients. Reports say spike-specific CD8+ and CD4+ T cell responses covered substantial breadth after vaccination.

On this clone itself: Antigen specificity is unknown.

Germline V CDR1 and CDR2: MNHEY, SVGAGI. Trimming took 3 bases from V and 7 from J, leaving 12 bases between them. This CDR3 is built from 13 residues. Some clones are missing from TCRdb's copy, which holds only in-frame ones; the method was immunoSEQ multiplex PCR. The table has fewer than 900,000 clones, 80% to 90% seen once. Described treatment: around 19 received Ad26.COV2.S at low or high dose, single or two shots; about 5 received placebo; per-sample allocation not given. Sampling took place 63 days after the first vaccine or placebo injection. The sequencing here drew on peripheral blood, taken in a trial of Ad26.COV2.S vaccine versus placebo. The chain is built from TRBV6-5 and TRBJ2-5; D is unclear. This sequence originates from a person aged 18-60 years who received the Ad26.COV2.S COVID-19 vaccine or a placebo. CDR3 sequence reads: CASSYGRWGTQYF. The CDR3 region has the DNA TGTGCCAGCAGTTATGGCCGCTGGGGGACCCAGTACTTC.